This T cell receptor (beta chain) stems from a study of T cell repertoires and HLA-DP antigens. The V gene end was trimmed by 5 bases and the J gene end by 1 base; junction bases not matched to a gene: 17. This CDR3 contains 21 residues. Germline V lookup: CDR1 LNHDA, CDR2 SQIVND (reference sequence). As for this clone: Its specificity is not known.

Pre-culture CD4+ samples were sequenced deeply, targeting more than 150,000 T cell genomes. TCRdb keeps only in-frame clones here, not all; method: immunoSEQ multiplex PCR. This table holds fewer than 95,000 clones, around nine tenths found once. This chain uses TRBV19 with TRBJ2-5; 15 nucleotides match TRBD2. The source material was CD4+ T cells from PBMCs. The sequence derives from a man aged 50-59 years in good health and CMV-seronegative. The CDR3 DNA follows: TGTGCCAGTAGTCATCAGACAATCAGGACTAGCGGGGGGGCGAGCCAAGAGACCCAGTACTTC. Encoded protein: CASSHQTIRTSGGASQETQYF. Full variable domain (rest looked up from reference TRBV19 and TRBJ2-5): DGGITQSPKYLFRKEGQNVTLSCEQNLNHDAMYWYRQDPGQGLRLIYYSQIVNDFQKGDIAEGYSVSREKKESFPLTVTSAQKNPTAFYLCASSHQTIRTSGGASQETQYFGPGTRLLVL.